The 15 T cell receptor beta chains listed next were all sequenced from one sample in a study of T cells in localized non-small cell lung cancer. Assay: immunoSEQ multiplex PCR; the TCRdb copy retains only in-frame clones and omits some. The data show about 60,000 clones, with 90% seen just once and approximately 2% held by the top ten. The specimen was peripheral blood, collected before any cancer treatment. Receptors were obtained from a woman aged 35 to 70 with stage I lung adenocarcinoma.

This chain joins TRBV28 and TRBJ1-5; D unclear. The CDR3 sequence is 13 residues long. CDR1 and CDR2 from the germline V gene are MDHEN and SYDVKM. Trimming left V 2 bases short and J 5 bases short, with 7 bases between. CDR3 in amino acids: CASSLGSYQPQHF. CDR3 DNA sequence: TGTGCCAGCAGTTTAGGGTCATATCAGCCCCAGCATTTT.

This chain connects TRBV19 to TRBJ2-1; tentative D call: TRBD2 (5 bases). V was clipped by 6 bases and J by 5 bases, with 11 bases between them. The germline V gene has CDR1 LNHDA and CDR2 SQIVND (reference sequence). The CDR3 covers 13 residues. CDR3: CASREDWHNEQFF. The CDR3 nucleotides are TGTGCCAGTAGGGAGGACTGGCACAATGAGCAGTTCTTC.

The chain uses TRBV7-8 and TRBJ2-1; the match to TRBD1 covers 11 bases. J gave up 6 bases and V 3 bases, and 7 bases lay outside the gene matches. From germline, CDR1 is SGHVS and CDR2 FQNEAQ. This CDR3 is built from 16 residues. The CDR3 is CASSLAGQGAPNEQFF. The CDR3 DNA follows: TGTGCCAGCAGCTTGGCAGGACAGGGGGCCCCCAATGAGCAGTTCTTC.

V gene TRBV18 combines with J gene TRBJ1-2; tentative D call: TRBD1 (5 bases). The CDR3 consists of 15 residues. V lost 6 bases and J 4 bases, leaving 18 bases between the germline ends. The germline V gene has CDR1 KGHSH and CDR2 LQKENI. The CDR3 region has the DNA TGTGCCAGCTCGCCCCTTCCTGAGGGGAGCTATGGCTACACCTTC. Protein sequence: CASSPLPEGSYGYTF.

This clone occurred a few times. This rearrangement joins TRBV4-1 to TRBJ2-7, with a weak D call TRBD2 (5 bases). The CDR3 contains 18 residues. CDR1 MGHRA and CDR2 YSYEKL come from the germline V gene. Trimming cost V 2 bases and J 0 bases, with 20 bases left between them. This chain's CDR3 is CASSQSRARLNFSYEQYF. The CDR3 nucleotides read TGCGCCAGCAGCCAATCGAGGGCCCGCCTTAACTTCTCCTACGAGCAGTACTTC.

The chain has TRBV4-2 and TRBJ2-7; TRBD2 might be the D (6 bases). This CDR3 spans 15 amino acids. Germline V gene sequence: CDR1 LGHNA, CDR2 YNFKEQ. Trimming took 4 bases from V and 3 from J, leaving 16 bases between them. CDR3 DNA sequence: TGTGCCAGCAGCCGAGGAGGGACGTCGAACTACGAGCAGTACTTC. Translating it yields CASSRGGTSNYEQYF.

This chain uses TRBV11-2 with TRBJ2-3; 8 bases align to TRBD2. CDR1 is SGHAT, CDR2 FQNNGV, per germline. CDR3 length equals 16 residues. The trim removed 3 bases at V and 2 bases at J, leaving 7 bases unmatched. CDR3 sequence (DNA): TGTGCCAGCAGCTTTATAGCGGGGCGACCCACAGATACGCAGTATTTT. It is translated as CASSFIAGRPTDTQYF.

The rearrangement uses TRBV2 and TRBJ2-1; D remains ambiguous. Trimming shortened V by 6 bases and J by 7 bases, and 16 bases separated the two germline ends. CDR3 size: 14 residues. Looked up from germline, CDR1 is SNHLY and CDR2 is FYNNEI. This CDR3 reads CASRSGLVGNEQFF. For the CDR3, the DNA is TGTGCCAGCAGATCGGGCCTAGTGGGGAATGAGCAGTTCTTC.

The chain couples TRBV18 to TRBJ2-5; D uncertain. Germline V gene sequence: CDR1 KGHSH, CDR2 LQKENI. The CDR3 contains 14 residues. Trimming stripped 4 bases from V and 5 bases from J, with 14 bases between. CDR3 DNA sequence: TGTGCCAGCTCACGACGAGGTGGCCACGAGACCCAGTACTTC. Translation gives CASSRRGGHETQYF.

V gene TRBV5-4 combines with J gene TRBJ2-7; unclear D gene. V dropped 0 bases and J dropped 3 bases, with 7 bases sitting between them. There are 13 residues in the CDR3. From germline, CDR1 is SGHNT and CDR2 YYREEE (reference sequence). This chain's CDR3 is CASSLGVNYEQYF. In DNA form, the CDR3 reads TGTGCCAGCAGCTTGGGGGTTAACTACGAGCAGTACTTC. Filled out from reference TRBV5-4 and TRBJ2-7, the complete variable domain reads ETGVTQSPTHLIKTRGQQVTLRCSSQSGHNTVSWYQQALGQGPQFIFQYYREEENGRGNFPPRFSGLQFPNYSSELNVNALELDDSALYLCASSLGVNYEQYFGPGTRLTVT.

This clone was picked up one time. This chain's CDR3 is CATSLAGGPDEQFF. In nucleotides, the CDR3 is TGTGCCACCTCTCTAGCGGGAGGGCCCGATGAGCAGTTCTTC. This chain uses TRBV10-3 with TRBJ2-1; TRBD2 matches 12 bases. The CDR3 length is 14 residues. Losses at the gene ends were 10 bases for V and 8 bases for J; bases not matched to a gene: 9. Per germline, CDR1 ENHRY and CDR2 SYGVKD.

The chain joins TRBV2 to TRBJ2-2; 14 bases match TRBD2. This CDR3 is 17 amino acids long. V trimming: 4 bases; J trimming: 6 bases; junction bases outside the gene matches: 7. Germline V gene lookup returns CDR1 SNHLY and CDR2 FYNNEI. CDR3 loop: CASSAPLTSGGAGELFF. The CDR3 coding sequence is TGTGCCAGCAGTGCCCCCCTGACTAGCGGGGGGGCCGGGGAGCTGTTTTTT.

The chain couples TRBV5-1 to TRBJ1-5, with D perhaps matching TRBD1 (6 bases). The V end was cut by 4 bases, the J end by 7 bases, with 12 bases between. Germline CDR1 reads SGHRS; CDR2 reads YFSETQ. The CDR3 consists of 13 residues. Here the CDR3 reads CASSPEGGQPQHF. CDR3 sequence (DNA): TGCGCCAGCAGCCCCGAGGGGGGCCAGCCCCAGCATTTT.

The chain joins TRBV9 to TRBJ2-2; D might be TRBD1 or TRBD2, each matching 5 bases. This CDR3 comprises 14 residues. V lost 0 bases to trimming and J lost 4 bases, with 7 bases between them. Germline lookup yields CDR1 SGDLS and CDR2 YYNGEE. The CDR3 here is CASSVVGTTGELFF. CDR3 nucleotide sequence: TGTGCCAGCAGCGTAGTGGGGACCACCGGGGAGCTGTTTTTT.

The CDR3 loop is CASSQGQGETQYF. CDR3 DNA sequence: TGTGCCAGTAGTCAGGGGCAGGGAGAGACCCAGTACTTC. J is TRBJ2-5 and V is TRBV19; D possibly corresponds to TRBD1 (6 bases). The CDR3 consists of 13 residues. The V end was cut by 5 bases, the J end by 4 bases, with 11 bases between. Germline lookup yields CDR1 LNHDA and CDR2 SQIVND (reference sequence). Drawing the rest from reference TRBV19 and TRBJ2-5, the complete variable domain is DGGITQSPKYLFRKEGQNVTLSCEQNLNHDAMYWYRQDPGQGLRLIYYSQIVNDFQKGDIAEGYSVSREKKESFPLTVTSAQKNPTAFYLCASSQGQGETQYFGPGTRLLVL.